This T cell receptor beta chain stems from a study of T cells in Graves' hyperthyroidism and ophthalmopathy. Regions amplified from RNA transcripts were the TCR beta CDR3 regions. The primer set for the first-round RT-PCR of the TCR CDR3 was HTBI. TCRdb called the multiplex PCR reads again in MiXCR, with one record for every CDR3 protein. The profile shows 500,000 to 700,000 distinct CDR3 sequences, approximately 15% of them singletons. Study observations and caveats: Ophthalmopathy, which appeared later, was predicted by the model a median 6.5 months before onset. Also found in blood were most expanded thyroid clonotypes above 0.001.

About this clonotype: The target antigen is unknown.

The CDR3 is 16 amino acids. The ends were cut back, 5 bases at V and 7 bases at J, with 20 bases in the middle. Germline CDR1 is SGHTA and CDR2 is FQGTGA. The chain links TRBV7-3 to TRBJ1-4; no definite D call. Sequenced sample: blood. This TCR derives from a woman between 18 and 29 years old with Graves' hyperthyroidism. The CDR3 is CASSPTVPRFAEKLFF. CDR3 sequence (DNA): TGTGCCAGCAGCCCTACCGTTCCACGGTTTGCTGAAAAACTGTTTTTT. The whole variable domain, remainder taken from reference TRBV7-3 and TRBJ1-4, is GAGVSQTPSNKVTEKGKYVELRCDPISGHTALYWYRQSLGQGPEFLIYFQGTGAADDSGLPNDRFFAVRPEGSVSTLKIQRTERGDSAVYLCASSPTVPRFAEKLFFGSGTQLSVL.